This T cell receptor (beta chain) was recovered during a study of T cell repertoires in cytomegalovirus infection. Turning to the study itself: Alongside well-studied HLA-B-restricted CMV epitopes, recently identified HLA-C-restricted CMV epitopes were also used. Overall study results and limits: CMV-specific TCR beta clonotypes restricted by HLA-C dominated the ex vivo response.

This CDR3 contains 14 residues. Germline V CDR1 and CDR2: SGHAT, FQNNGV. V shed 6 bases and J shed 0 bases, with 11 bases lying between them. Turning to this clonotype: Its antigen is not known.

TCRdb reprocessed the reads with MiXCR, giving one entry per CDR3 protein. The top ten clones hold 48% of a sample with some 590,000 distinct CDR3 sequences, over 35% of them seen once. This specimen was cultured PBMCs, taken from culture after CMV antigen stimulation. The rearrangement uses TRBV11-2 and TRBJ1-1; D remains ambiguous. This receptor was identified in a human donor in good health (CMV status not recorded). Some clones in this sample may be carry-over from other donors' samples. The CDR3 here is CASSPGNLNTEAFF. The CDR3 DNA follows: TGTGCCAGCAGTCCTGGGAACCTGAACACTGAAGCTTTCTTT.